One sample yielded the 13 T cell receptor beta chains listed below, sequenced in a study of shared clonotypes between healthy human individuals. Naive CD8 cells lacked CD45RO, underwent positive selection for CCR7 and left out terminally differentiated effector memory CD45RA+ cells. Sequencing used immunoSEQ multiplex PCR; TCRdb keeps in-frame clones, though not all of them. In the table there are 2 million to 2.5 million clones, roughly 95% of which are singletons. Material for sequencing was naive CD8+ T cells sorted from blood. The receptors come from a man in his late teens or twenties in good health.

The chain links TRBV19 to TRBJ1-5; unclear D gene. The CDR3 runs 11 residues. V lost 8 bases to trimming and J lost 8 bases, with 10 bases between them. The germline CDR1 and CDR2 sequences are LNHDA and SQIVND (reference sequence). The CDR3: CASGMIEPQHF. The CDR3 nucleotides are TGTGCCAGTGGAATGATAGAGCCCCAGCATTTT.

The chain combines TRBV27 with TRBJ2-1, with TRBD2 identical over 12 bases. CDR3 length equals 16 residues. Looked up from germline, CDR1 is MNHEY and CDR2 is SMNVEV (reference sequence). Losses at the gene ends were 1 base for V and 5 bases for J; bases not matched to a gene: 3. The CDR3 spells CASSLWGTSGHNEQFF. As DNA, the CDR3 is TGTGCCAGCAGTTTATGGGGGACTAGCGGGCACAATGAGCAGTTCTTC.

The chain carries TRBV6-6 and TRBJ1-2, with 8 bases that match TRBD1. The length of the CDR3 is 15 residues. Germline trimming cut 1 base from V and 8 bases from J; bases unmatched to any gene: 9. The V gene's germline CDR1 is MNHNY and CDR2 SVGAGI (reference sequence). This CDR3 reads CASSYYGTGNLGYTF. For the CDR3, the DNA is TGTGCCAGCAGTTACTACGGGACAGGTAACCTCGGCTACACCTTC.

J is TRBJ2-7 and V is TRBV23-1; unclear D gene. TRBV23-1 is labeled an ORF, and its function is uncertain. The length of the CDR3 is 8 residues. Between the trimmed V and J ends, which lost 6 bases and 11 bases, there was a span of 5 bases. CDR3 region: CASSLKYF. CDR3 nucleotide sequence: TGCGCCAGCAGCCTAAAGTACTTC.

V usage is TRBV6-5 and J usage is TRBJ2-1, with 7 bases aligning to TRBD1. CDR1 is MNHEY, CDR2 SVGAGI, per germline. This CDR3 is built from 13 residues. J lost 10 bases, V lost 2 bases, and 5 bases had no gene match. The CDR3 region has the DNA TGTGCCAGCAGTTACCAGGGGGAAAACGAGCAGTTCTTC. This sequence encodes CASSYQGENEQFF.

The V and J genes are TRBV9 and TRBJ2-7; TRBD2 might be the D (6 bases). V dropped 4 bases and J dropped 3 bases, with 14 bases sitting between them. CDR3 length: 14 residues. Germline V CDR1 and CDR2: SGDLS, YYNGEE. The CDR3 DNA sequence: TGTGCCAGCAGCTCACCGGGACTGGGCTACGAGCAGTACTTC. It yields the protein CASSSPGLGYEQYF.

V and J are TRBV7-9 and TRBJ2-5; 7 nucleotides agree with TRBD1. V dropped 8 bases and J dropped 0; count of bases not matched to a gene: 0. Germline CDR1 and CDR2: SEHNR and FQNEAQ (reference sequence). The CDR3 spans 12 residues. The CDR3 bases are TGTGCCAGCGACAGGGACCAAGAGACCCAGTACTTC. Its translation is CASDRDQETQYF.

The chain links TRBV2 to TRBJ2-7, with D tentatively TRBD1 (5 bases). CDR1 SNHLY and CDR2 FYNNEI come from the germline V gene. The CDR3 extends over 15 amino acids. V was trimmed by 3 bases and J by 2 bases, leaving 14 bases between them. The CDR3 nucleotides read TGTGCCAGCAGTGATATTGGGGCAGTTCCCTACGAGCAGTACTTC. Its translation: CASSDIGAVPYEQYF.

Here the CDR3 reads CASRDTGGHSYEQYF. In DNA form, the CDR3 reads TGCGCCAGCAGAGACACGGGGGGCCACTCCTACGAGCAGTACTTC. The chain uses TRBV5-1 and TRBJ2-7; tentatively, D is TRBD2 (7 bases). The CDR3 spans 15 residues. CDR1 and CDR2 (germline): SGHRS, YFSETQ. V was shortened by 5 bases and J by 0 bases, with 15 bases between the two germline ends.

The rearrangement joins TRBV11-2 to TRBJ2-5, with D possibly TRBD2 on 5 matching bases. From germline, CDR1 is SGHAT and CDR2 FQNNGV. The CDR3 contains 11 residues. Trimming took off 0 bases at V and 9 bases at J, with 5 bases between the two ends. CDR3 nucleotide sequence: TGTGCCAGCAGCTTAGAGAGGGCCCAGTACTTC. Its translation is CASSLERAQYF.

The genes are TRBV19 and TRBJ2-1; maybe TRBD2 (5 bases). The V end lost 6 bases, the J end lost 6 bases, and 15 bases lay between the germline ends. Germline V lookup: CDR1 LNHDA, CDR2 SQIVND (reference sequence). The CDR3 has 14 amino acids. The CDR3 DNA reads TGTGCCAGTAGATTGGACCTCGAGGGCAATGAGCAGTTCTTC. Protein sequence: CASRLDLEGNEQFF.

The rearrangement joins TRBV19 to TRBJ1-1; a possible D gene is TRBD1 (5 bases). The CDR3 contains 16 residues. The germline V and J ends were trimmed by 3 bases and 2 bases, with 16 bases remaining between them. Germline V CDR1 and CDR2: LNHDA, SQIVND (reference sequence). The CDR3 DNA follows: TGTGCCAGTAGTATTAACAGGTTGGAGGGTAACACTGAAGCTTTCTTT. Amino acid sequence: CASSINRLEGNTEAFF.

The rearrangement links TRBV30 to TRBJ2-3; the match to TRBD1 covers 9 bases. V was pared by 1 base and J by 4 bases, with 9 bases of the junction left unmatched. CDR1 GTSNPN and CDR2 SVGIG come from the germline V gene (reference sequence). The CDR3 has 16 amino acids. CDR3 residues: CAWSGLQGAAPDTQYF. The CDR3 DNA reads TGTGCCTGGAGTGGCCTACAGGGGGCCGCCCCAGATACGCAGTATTTT.